Sequencing of this T cell receptor beta chain was carried out in a study of blood T cells in healthy people across ages. Notes on the study in general: Compared with aged donors, long-lived donors showed fewer expanded clones, suggesting selection.

Germline CDR1 SGHNT, CDR2 YENEEA. The CDR3 has 15 amino acids. A second roughly 6 to 12 cycle PCR used barcoded and J-beta primers. TCRdb used MiXCR to reprocess the 5' RACE reads, holding one entry per CDR3 protein. The table lists hundreds of thousands of distinct CDR3 sequences, 35% to 50% of them singletons, with 30% in the top ten. Worth noting for this clonotype: Its antigen is undetermined. Germline and junction disagree at one end, which may indicate a read error.

The receptor comes from an elderly man in good health. This chain links TRBV11-3 with TRBJ2-6; possible D gene TRBD1, 5 bases. The sample consisted of blood. The CDR3 here is CACSQDLSGANVPTF. The CDR3 bases are TGTGCCTGCAGCCAAGACCTATCTGGGGCCAACGTCCCGACTTTC.